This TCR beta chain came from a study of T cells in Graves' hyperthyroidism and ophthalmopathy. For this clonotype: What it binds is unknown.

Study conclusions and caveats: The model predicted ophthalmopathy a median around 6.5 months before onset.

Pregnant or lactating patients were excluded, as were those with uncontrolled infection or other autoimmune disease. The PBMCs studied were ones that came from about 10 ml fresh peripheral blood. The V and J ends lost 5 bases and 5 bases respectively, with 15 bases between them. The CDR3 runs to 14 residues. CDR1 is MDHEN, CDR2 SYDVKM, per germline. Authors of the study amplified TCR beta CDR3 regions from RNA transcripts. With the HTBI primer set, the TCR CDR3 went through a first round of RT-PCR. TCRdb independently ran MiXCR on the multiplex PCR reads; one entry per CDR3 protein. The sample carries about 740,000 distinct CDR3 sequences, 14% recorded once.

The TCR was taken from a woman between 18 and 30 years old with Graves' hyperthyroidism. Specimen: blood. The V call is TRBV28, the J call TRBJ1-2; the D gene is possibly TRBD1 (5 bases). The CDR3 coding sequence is TGTGCCAGCAGTGCCCCGGGGGTCTCTTATGGCTACACCTTC. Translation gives CASSAPGVSYGYTF.